This T cell receptor (beta chain) was sequenced during a study of blood T cell repertoires in COVID-19. Study overall: The cDNA or gDNA used as material had been derived from T cells, B-cell-depleted T cells, or PBMCs.

This study enrolled people aged about 18 to 90 from roughly 22 US geographic areas. Cohort placement rested on clinical history that participants reported themselves. The CDR3 covers 14 residues. Per germline, CDR1 MNHEY and CDR2 SMNVEV (reference sequence). Trimming at V came to 8 bases and at J to 4 bases, leaving 9 bases not matched to a gene. This clone was detected once. Methods used by the authors: Reference gene primer amplification in the assay estimated nucleated cell counts. The method was immunoSEQ multiplex PCR; TCRdb's version includes in-frame clones alone and lacks a portion of them. V, J and clone size are taken as reported in that table, and D and trimming were inferred from the DNA itself. The repertoire holds around 250,000 clones, around 85% seen once, with approximately 9% in the top ten.

This TCR was recovered from a woman in her forties or fifties with acute COVID-19. The specimen sequenced was PBMCs or T cells enriched from blood (not recorded which). The J gene is TRBJ1-1, the V gene TRBV27; TRBD1 matches 8 bases. CDR3 region: CASAWQGAGTEAFF. The CDR3 DNA reads as TGTGCCAGCGCTTGGCAGGGGGCTGGCACTGAAGCTTTCTTT.